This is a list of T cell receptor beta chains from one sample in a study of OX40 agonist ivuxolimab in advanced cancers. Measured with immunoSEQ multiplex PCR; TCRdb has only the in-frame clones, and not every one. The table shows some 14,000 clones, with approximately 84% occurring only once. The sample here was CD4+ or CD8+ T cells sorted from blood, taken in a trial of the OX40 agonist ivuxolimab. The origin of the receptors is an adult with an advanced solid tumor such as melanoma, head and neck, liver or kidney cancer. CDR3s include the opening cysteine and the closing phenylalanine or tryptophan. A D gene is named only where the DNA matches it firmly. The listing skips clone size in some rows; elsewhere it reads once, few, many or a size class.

cdr3_aa: CASSLLTSGGQDEQFF
cdr3_nt: TGCGCCAGCAGCCTACTGACTAGCGGGGGGCAGGATGAGCAGTTCTTC
v_call: TRBV4-1
clone_size: once
d_call: TRBD2
j_call: TRBJ2-1
cdr3_length: 16

cdr3_aa: CASSLPGSSYEQYF
cdr3_nt: TGTGCCAGCAGCTTGCCGGGGAGCTCCTACGAGCAGTACTTC
v_call: TRBV7-8
clone_size: NA
d_call: NA
j_call: TRBJ2-7
cdr3_length: 14

cdr3_aa: CASSLVTSPYEQYF
cdr3_nt: TGCGCCAGCAGCTTGGTGACAAGCCCTTACGAGCAGTACTTC
v_call: TRBV5-1
clone_size: few
d_call: NA
j_call: TRBJ2-7
cdr3_length: 14

cdr3_aa: CASQTGTGTFEQYF
cdr3_nt: TGTGCCAGTCAAACCGGGACTGGAACTTTCGAGCAGTACTTC
v_call: TRBV19
clone_size: NA
d_call: NA
j_call: TRBJ2-7
cdr3_length: 14

cdr3_aa: CASRDPRLTNEKLFF
cdr3_nt: TGTGCCAGCAGAGACCCCCGCCTAACTAATGAAAAACTGTTTTTT
v_call: TRBV27
clone_size: once
d_call: NA
j_call: TRBJ1-4
cdr3_length: 15

cdr3_aa: CASGGGISGNTIYF
cdr3_nt: TGTGCCAGCGGGGGGGGTATCTCTGGAAACACCATATATTTT
v_call: TRBV7-9
clone_size: NA
d_call: NA
j_call: TRBJ1-3
cdr3_length: 14

cdr3_aa: CASLHRGEAFF
cdr3_nt: TGTGCCAGCCTCCACAGGGGTGAAGCTTTCTTT
v_call: TRBV6-6
clone_size: once
d_call: TRBD1
j_call: TRBJ1-1
cdr3_length: 11

cdr3_aa: CASSQTTGRHEQYF
cdr3_nt: TGCGCCAGCAGCCAAACTACAGGGAGACACGAGCAGTACTTC
v_call: TRBV4-1
clone_size: NA
d_call: NA
j_call: TRBJ2-7
cdr3_length: 14

cdr3_aa: CASSLSRAGEQFF
cdr3_nt: TGTGCCAGCAGCTTGTCCAGGGCGGGTGAGCAGTTCTTC
v_call: TRBV5-6
clone_size: once
d_call: NA
j_call: TRBJ2-1
cdr3_length: 13

cdr3_aa: CASSSRDGYEQYF
cdr3_nt: TGTGCCAGCAGCTCCCGGGACGGGTACGAGCAGTACTTC
v_call: TRBV7-9
clone_size: NA
d_call: NA
j_call: TRBJ2-7
cdr3_length: 13

cdr3_aa: CASSLEGQGEQYF
cdr3_nt: TGTGCCAGCAGCTTAGAGGGCCAGGGCGAGCAGTACTTC
v_call: TRBV7-9
clone_size: medium-sized
d_call: NA
j_call: TRBJ2-7
cdr3_length: 13

cdr3_aa: CATTAEGGVGQPQHF
cdr3_nt: TGTGCCACCACCGCAGAAGGGGGGGTTGGTCAGCCCCAGCATTTT
v_call: TRBV25-1
clone_size: NA
d_call: NA
j_call: TRBJ1-5
cdr3_length: 15

cdr3_aa: CASSPFAGSSYNEQFF
cdr3_nt: TGTGCCAGCAGCCCATTTGCGGGGAGCTCCTACAATGAGCAGTTCTTC
v_call: TRBV7-3
clone_size: NA
d_call: NA
j_call: TRBJ2-1
cdr3_length: 16

cdr3_aa: CASTPAGGSYNEQFF
cdr3_nt: TGTGCCAGCACCCCTGCGGGGGGGTCCTACAATGAGCAGTTCTTC
v_call: TRBV27
clone_size: NA
d_call: TRBD2
j_call: TRBJ2-1
cdr3_length: 15

cdr3_aa: CASSQGDRAQETQYF
cdr3_nt: TGCGCCAGCAGCCAAGGGGACAGGGCCCAAGAGACCCAGTACTTC
v_call: TRBV4-1
clone_size: NA
d_call: TRBD1
j_call: TRBJ2-5
cdr3_length: 15

cdr3_aa: CASSFRDSPLHF
cdr3_nt: TGTGCCAGCAGCTTTAGAGATTCACCCCTCCACTTT
v_call: TRBV5-6
clone_size: NA
d_call: NA
j_call: TRBJ1-6
cdr3_length: 12

cdr3_aa: CSVQTTAYGYTF
cdr3_nt: TGCAGCGTTCAAACGACAGCCTATGGCTACACCTTC
v_call: TRBV29-1
clone_size: NA
d_call: NA
j_call: TRBJ1-2
cdr3_length: 12

cdr3_aa: CASSERIFNQPQHF
cdr3_nt: TGTGCCAGCAGTGAACGGATCTTCAATCAGCCCCAGCATTTT
v_call: TRBV25-1
clone_size: NA
d_call: NA
j_call: TRBJ1-5
cdr3_length: 14

cdr3_aa: CASSYNSLGSPLHF
cdr3_nt: TGTGCCAGCAGTTATAACAGTCTTGGTTCACCCCTCCACTTT
v_call: TRBV6-6
clone_size: once
d_call: NA
j_call: TRBJ1-6
cdr3_length: 14

cdr3_aa: CASSPGSHNEQFF
cdr3_nt: TGTGCCAGCAGCCCAGGTAGCCACAATGAGCAGTTCTTC
v_call: TRBV14
clone_size: NA
d_call: NA
j_call: TRBJ2-1
cdr3_length: 13

cdr3_aa: CASSLDGRQGYTEAFF
cdr3_nt: TGTGCCAGCAGCTTAGATGGGAGACAGGGGTACACTGAAGCTTTCTTT
v_call: TRBV11-2
clone_size: few
d_call: TRBD1
j_call: TRBJ1-1
cdr3_length: 16

cdr3_aa: CASSERSGGSWYEQYF
cdr3_nt: TGTGCCAGCAGCGAGCGCTCAGGGGGCTCTTGGTACGAGCAGTACTTC
v_call: TRBV5-6
clone_size: once
d_call: TRBD1
j_call: TRBJ2-7
cdr3_length: 16

cdr3_aa: CASSPTPGSPDEQYF
cdr3_nt: TGCGCCAGCAGCCCCACACCGGGGTCCCCAGACGAGCAGTACTTC
v_call: TRBV4-1
clone_size: NA
d_call: NA
j_call: TRBJ2-7
cdr3_length: 15

cdr3_aa: CAISDPGGKNIQYF
cdr3_nt: TGTGCCATCAGTGATCCTGGCGGCAAAAACATTCAGTACTTC
v_call: TRBV10-3
clone_size: NA
d_call: NA
j_call: TRBJ2-4
cdr3_length: 14

cdr3_aa: CQQLGVLSEQYF
cdr3_nt: TGCCAGCAGCTTGGAGTCCTTTCCGAGCAGTACTTC
v_call: TRBV5-6
clone_size: few
d_call: NA
j_call: TRBJ2-7
cdr3_length: 12

cdr3_aa: CASAGQERSVLAGWNEQFF
cdr3_nt: TGCGCCAGCGCGGGTCAGGAAAGGTCTGTACTAGCGGGTTGGAATGAGCAGTTCTTC
v_call: TRBV5-1
clone_size: NA
d_call: TRBD2
j_call: TRBJ2-1
cdr3_length: 19

cdr3_aa: CAISEQQADWTSLEQFF
cdr3_nt: TGTGCCATCAGTGAGCAACAAGCGGATTGGACTAGTCTTGAGCAGTTCTTC
v_call: TRBV10-3
clone_size: NA
d_call: TRBD2
j_call: TRBJ2-1
cdr3_length: 17

cdr3_aa: CASSLWANEKLFF
cdr3_nt: TGTGCCAGCAGCTTATGGGCTAATGAAAAACTGTTTTTT
v_call: TRBV7-6
clone_size: once
d_call: NA
j_call: TRBJ1-4
cdr3_length: 13

cdr3_aa: CASSLAGGPVNEQFF
cdr3_nt: TGTGCCAGCAGTTTAGCGGGAGGGCCTGTCAATGAGCAGTTCTTC
v_call: TRBV6-5
clone_size: NA
d_call: TRBD2
j_call: TRBJ2-1
cdr3_length: 15

cdr3_aa: CASSLARGYYNSPLHF
cdr3_nt: TGTGCCAGCAGTTTAGCCAGGGGGTACTATAATTCACCCCTCCACTTT
v_call: TRBV27
clone_size: NA
d_call: TRBD1
j_call: TRBJ1-6
cdr3_length: 16

cdr3_aa: CASAERTSGYEQYF
cdr3_nt: TGTGCCAGCGCGGAGAGGACTAGCGGATACGAGCAGTACTTC
v_call: TRBV13
clone_size: NA
d_call: TRBD2
j_call: TRBJ2-7
cdr3_length: 14

cdr3_aa: CASSDGKGQGAGYGYTF
cdr3_nt: TGTGCCAGCAGCGACGGGAAAGGACAGGGGGCGGGCTATGGCTACACCTTC
v_call: TRBV9
clone_size: NA
d_call: TRBD1
j_call: TRBJ1-2
cdr3_length: 17

cdr3_aa: CASSLSPGGSYYGYTF
cdr3_nt: TGTGCCAGCAGCTTAAGTCCCGGCGGCTCGTATTATGGCTACACCTTC
v_call: TRBV11-2
clone_size: NA
d_call: NA
j_call: TRBJ1-2
cdr3_length: 16

cdr3_aa: CASSPPQGTDTQYF
cdr3_nt: TGTGCCAGCAGCCCCCCCCAGGGGACAGATACGCAGTATTTT
v_call: TRBV2
clone_size: NA
d_call: NA
j_call: TRBJ2-3
cdr3_length: 14

cdr3_aa: CSAKSWTEEPSGANVLTF
cdr3_nt: TGCAGCGCTAAATCTTGGACGGAGGAACCCTCTGGGGCCAACGTCCTGACTTTC
v_call: TRBV29-1
clone_size: NA
d_call: NA
j_call: TRBJ2-6
cdr3_length: 18

cdr3_aa: CASSLLLAGGPDNEQFF
cdr3_nt: TGTGCCAGCAGCCTACTGCTGGCGGGGGGGCCGGACAATGAGCAGTTCTTC
v_call: TRBV28
clone_size: NA
d_call: TRBD2
j_call: TRBJ2-1
cdr3_length: 17

cdr3_aa: CASSVSDGHYEQYF
cdr3_nt: TGTGCCAGCAGCGTATCGGACGGACACTACGAGCAGTACTTC
v_call: TRBV9
clone_size: NA
d_call: NA
j_call: TRBJ2-7
cdr3_length: 14

cdr3_aa: CASSLAGNRGSQFF
cdr3_nt: TGTGCCAGCAGCTTAGCGGGGAACAGGGGCAGTCAGTTCTTC
v_call: TRBV11-3
clone_size: NA
d_call: TRBD1
j_call: TRBJ2-1
cdr3_length: 14

cdr3_aa: CASSLTAGEKTQYF
cdr3_nt: TGTGCCAGCAGTTTAACGGCGGGGGAAAAGACCCAGTACTTC
v_call: TRBV28
clone_size: NA
d_call: TRBD2
j_call: TRBJ2-5
cdr3_length: 14

cdr3_aa: CASSLASGLGTYEQYF
cdr3_nt: TGCGCCAGCAGCTTGGCCTCCGGATTGGGGACCTACGAGCAGTACTTC
v_call: TRBV5-1
clone_size: NA
d_call: NA
j_call: TRBJ2-7
cdr3_length: 16

cdr3_aa: CASSLGHGIGSNYGYTF
cdr3_nt: TGTGCCAGCAGCCTGGGACACGGGATAGGTTCTAACTATGGCTACACCTTC
v_call: TRBV7-8
clone_size: NA
d_call: NA
j_call: TRBJ1-2
cdr3_length: 17

cdr3_aa: CASSQTADTQYF
cdr3_nt: TGTGCCAGCAGCCAGACTGCAGATACGCAGTATTTT
v_call: TRBV4-2
clone_size: NA
d_call: NA
j_call: TRBJ2-3
cdr3_length: 12

cdr3_aa: CAWSRPPGWSGELFF
cdr3_nt: TGTGCCTGGAGCCGACCCCCGGGCTGGTCCGGGGAGCTGTTTTTT
v_call: TRBV30
clone_size: NA
d_call: NA
j_call: TRBJ2-2
cdr3_length: 15

cdr3_aa: CASGPDSYNEQFF
cdr3_nt: TGTGCCAGCGGGCCCGACTCCTACAATGAGCAGTTCTTC
v_call: TRBV9
clone_size: NA
d_call: NA
j_call: TRBJ2-1
cdr3_length: 13

cdr3_aa: CASSSDSSYEQYF
cdr3_nt: TGTGCCAGCAGTTCCGACAGCTCCTACGAGCAGTACTTC
v_call: TRBV7-8
clone_size: once
d_call: NA
j_call: TRBJ2-7
cdr3_length: 13

cdr3_aa: CASRGGVGNTGELFF
cdr3_nt: TGTGCCAGCAGAGGAGGAGTGGGGAACACCGGGGAGCTGTTTTTT
v_call: TRBV2
clone_size: NA
d_call: NA
j_call: TRBJ2-2
cdr3_length: 15

cdr3_aa: CASRRDYNEQFF
cdr3_nt: TGTGCCAGCAGGCGGGACTACAATGAGCAGTTCTTC
v_call: TRBV27
clone_size: NA
d_call: NA
j_call: TRBJ2-1
cdr3_length: 12

cdr3_aa: CASSYLPGQGDIEQYF
cdr3_nt: TGTGCCAGCAGTTACCTCCCGGGACAGGGGGATATCGAGCAGTACTTC
v_call: TRBV27
clone_size: once
d_call: TRBD1
j_call: TRBJ2-7
cdr3_length: 16

cdr3_aa: CATSRDSGTGGIDTQYF
cdr3_nt: TGTGCCACCAGCAGGGATAGCGGGACAGGGGGTATAGATACGCAGTATTTT
v_call: TRBV15
clone_size: NA
d_call: TRBD1
j_call: TRBJ2-3
cdr3_length: 17

cdr3_aa: CASSEGQGYEQYF
cdr3_nt: TGTGCCAGCAGTGAGGGACAGGGCTACGAGCAGTACTTC
v_call: TRBV27
clone_size: few
d_call: TRBD1
j_call: TRBJ2-7
cdr3_length: 13